Below are 6 T cell receptor beta chains sequenced from a single sample in a study of tumor T cells in aggressive B-cell lymphoma. The method was immunoSEQ multiplex PCR; TCRdb's version includes in-frame clones alone and lacks a portion of them. The sample lists under 3,500 clones, under 75% occurring once. The sequenced sample was tumor tissue. These TCRs come from an adult with diffuse large B cell lymphoma.

The chain uses TRBV2 and TRBJ2-3, with 10 bases aligning to TRBD2. V gave up 5 bases and J gave up 5 bases; unmatched junction bases: 10. Germline CDR1 is SNHLY and CDR2 is FYNNEI. CDR3 size: 16 residues. The chain's CDR3 is CASSTGGLAGVDTQYF. CDR3 bases: TGTGCCAGCAGTACCGGCGGGCTAGCGGGGGTAGATACGCAGTATTTT.

The rearrangement joins TRBV27 to TRBJ1-2, with TRBD1 identical over 8 bases. CDR3 length equals 15 residues. The V and J ends lost 6 bases and 4 bases, in that order; junction bases with no gene match: 10. Germline V gives CDR1 MNHEY, CDR2 SMNVEV (reference sequence). Here the CDR3 DNA reads TGTGCCAGCAGGGCGGGGACAGGTTATATCTATGGCTACACCTTC. Protein sequence: CASRAGTGYIYGYTF.

This chain links TRBV10-3 with TRBJ2-7, with 9 bases fitting TRBD2. This CDR3 region has 14 residues. Germline V lookup: CDR1 ENHRY, CDR2 SYGVKD. With V trimmed by 5 bases and J by 3 bases, 5 bases remained unmatched. The CDR3 region is CAISQAGGFYEQYF. The CDR3 bases are TGTGCCATCAGTCAGGCGGGAGGGTTCTACGAGCAGTACTTC.

The V call is TRBV18, the J call TRBJ2-1, with D possibly TRBD1 on 6 matching bases. V lost 5 bases to trimming and J lost 2 bases, with 13 bases between them. CDR1 is KGHSH and CDR2 is LQKENI in the germline V gene. The CDR3 is 15 residues long. The CDR3: CASSALQGTYNEQFF. CDR3 bases: TGTGCCAGCTCAGCACTACAGGGTACCTACAATGAGCAGTTCTTC.

A note on this clone: A junction boundary mismatches the germline segment, possibly from a read error. In the same sample, other DNA sequences code for this CDR3. The rearrangement links TRBV4-2 to TRBJ2-2, with 8 nucleotides matching TRBD1. CDR3 length equals 18 residues. In germline, CDR1 is LGHNA, CDR2 YNFKEQ. The CDR3 reads CASSLFFSGGVGTGELFF. The CDR3 DNA follows: TGTGCTAGCAGCCTATTCTTCTCAGGGGGCGTCGGCACCGGGGAGCTGTTTTTT.

The chain employs TRBV4-3 and TRBJ1-1; D might be TRBD1 (6 bases). The germline gives CDR1 LGHNA, CDR2 YSLEER. The V and J ends lost 4 bases and 0 bases respectively, with 12 bases between them. This CDR3 has 15 residues. CDR3 in amino acids: CASSLATGMNTEAFF. In DNA form, the CDR3 reads TGCGCCAGCAGCCTAGCGACAGGTATGAACACTGAAGCTTTCTTT.